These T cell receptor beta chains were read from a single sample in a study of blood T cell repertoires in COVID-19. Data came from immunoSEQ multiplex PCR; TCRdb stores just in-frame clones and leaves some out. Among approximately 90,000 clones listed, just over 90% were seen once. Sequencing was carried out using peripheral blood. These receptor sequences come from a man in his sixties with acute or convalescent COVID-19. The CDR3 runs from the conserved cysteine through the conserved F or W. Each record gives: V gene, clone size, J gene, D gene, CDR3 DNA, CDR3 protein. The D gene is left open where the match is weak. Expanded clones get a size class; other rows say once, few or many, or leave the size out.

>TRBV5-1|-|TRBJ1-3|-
TGCGCCAGCAGCTTGGGACCCCAGGGCAGCTCTGGAAACACCATATATTTT
CASSLGPQGSSGNTIYF
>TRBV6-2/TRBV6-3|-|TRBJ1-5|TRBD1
TGTGCCAGCAGTTGGACAGGGGCCCAGCCCCAGCATTTT
CASSWTGAQPQHF
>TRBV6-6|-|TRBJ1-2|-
TGTGCCAGCACCCCGCAGGCGGGTGGCTACACCTTC
CASTPQAGGYTF
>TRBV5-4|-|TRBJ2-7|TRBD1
TGTGCCAGCAGGTTCGCAGGGGGCGCAGCCCACGAGCAGTACTTC
CASRFAGGAAHEQYF
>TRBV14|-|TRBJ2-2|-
TGTGCCAGCAGCCTTCTGCGGCCCGGGGAGCTGTTTTTT
CASSLLRPGELFF
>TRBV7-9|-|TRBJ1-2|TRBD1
TGTGCCAGCAGCTTAGATCCGGCAGGGGGTGGCTACACCTTC
CASSLDPAGGGYTF
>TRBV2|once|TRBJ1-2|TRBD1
TGTGCCAGCAGTCCGACAGGGGCGGGCGGCTACACCTTC
CASSPTGAGGYTF
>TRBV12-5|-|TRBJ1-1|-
TGTGCTAGTCAGGGCAGGATGAACACTGAAGCTTTCTTT
CASQGRMNTEAFF
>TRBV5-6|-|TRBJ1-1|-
TGTGCCAGCAGCGCCCGGGATCGCTCGGCCCAATTT
CASSARDRSAQF
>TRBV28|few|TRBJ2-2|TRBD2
TGTGCCAGCAGTTCCAGCACGGGGGGAGCGAGGGAGCTGTTTTTT
CASSSSTGGARELFF
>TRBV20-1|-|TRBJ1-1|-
TGCAGTGCTAGTTGGCCGGGGGGGGGCACTGAAGCTTTCTTT
CSASWPGGGTEAFF
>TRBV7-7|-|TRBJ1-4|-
TGTGCCAGCAGCTCTACGCTCAATGAAAAACTGTTTTTT
CASSSTLNEKLFF
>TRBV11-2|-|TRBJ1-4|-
TGTGCCAGCAGCGGTCAGGGTACGGCTGAAAAACTGTTTTTT
CASSGQGTAEKLFF
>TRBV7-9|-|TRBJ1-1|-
TGTGCCAGCAGCCCCCTCGGGGGGGCAGATGGCACTGAAGCTTTCTTT
CASSPLGGADGTEAFF
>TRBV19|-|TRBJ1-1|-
TGTGCCAGTATTGGCGGCCTTTTAAACACTGAAGCTTTCTTT
CASIGGLLNTEAFF
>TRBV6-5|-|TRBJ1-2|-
TGTGCCAGCAGTTCCCCGACAGGTCCAGCTAACTATGGCTACACCTTC
CASSSPTGPANYGYTF
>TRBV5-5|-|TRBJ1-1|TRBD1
TGTGCCAGCAGCTTGACCGGGACAGCCAGGACTATTACTATGAACACTGAAGCTTTCTTT
CASSLTGTARTITMNTEAFF
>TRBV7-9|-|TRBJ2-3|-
TGTGCCAGCAGTTGGGCCACAGATACGCAGTATTTT
CASSWATDTQYF
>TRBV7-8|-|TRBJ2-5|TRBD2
TGTGCCAGCAGCTTGGGGGGGTTGGTACAAGAGACCCAGTACTTC
CASSLGGLVQETQYF
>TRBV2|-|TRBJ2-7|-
TGTGCCAGCACAGGCTCCTACGAGCAGTACTTC
CASTGSYEQYF
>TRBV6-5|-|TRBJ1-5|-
TGTGCCCGCGGGGGGGGGTCGAGGGCCCAGCATTTT
CARGGGSRAQHF
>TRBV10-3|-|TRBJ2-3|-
TGTGCCATCAGTGGCTCAGCGGCTGGGGTCCCTGATACGCAGTATTTT
CAISGSAAGVPDTQYF
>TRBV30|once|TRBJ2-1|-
TGTGCCTGGAGTGGTCAGGGTAGCTACAATGAGCAGTTCTTC
CAWSGQGSYNEQFF
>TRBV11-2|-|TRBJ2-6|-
TGTGCCAGCAGCTTACTAACAGGGCGGTTAAAAGCTGGGGCCAACGTCCTGACTTTC
CASSLLTGRLKAGANVLTF
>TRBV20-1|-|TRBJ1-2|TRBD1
TGCAGTGCTCGGACAGGCTATGGCTACACCTTC
CSARTGYGYTF
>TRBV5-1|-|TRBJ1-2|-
TGCGCCAGCAGCTTGGACCTACCCTATGGCTACACCTTC
CASSLDLPYGYTF